This TCR beta chain was recorded in a study of human T cells and chemical hapten exposure. Broader study findings: TCRs above 1 in 1000 frequency stayed constant with DPC sensitization.

The time point was: patch test 3, about 24 weeks after DPC sensitization. The sample's treatment: therapeutic diphenylcyclopropenone sensitization with weekly scalp DPC. TCRdb called the RACE reads again in MiXCR, with one record for every CDR3 protein. Of approximately 80,000 distinct CDR3 sequences in the sample, roughly 13% were seen once. To note about this clonotype: Its antigen is currently unknown.

This clonotype was sampled from a woman aged 45-59 years with alopecia areata. Some clones in this sample may be carry-over from other donors' samples. Sequences were derived from whole blood, sampled in connection with sensitization to the hapten diphenylcyclopropenone (DPC).

The CDR3 protein is CASSLAGVWHQPQHF. In DNA form, the CDR3 reads TGCGCCAGCAGCTTGGCCGGGGTTTGGCATCAGCCCCAGCATTTT. V is TRBV5-1 and J is TRBJ1-5, with D unresolved. The length of the CDR3 is 15 residues. Germline loops: CDR1 SGHRS, CDR2 YFSETQ. Trimming cost V 0 bases and J 5 bases, with 12 bases left between them.